This record concerns one T cell receptor (beta chain) sequence. This clonotype appeared many times. Its antigen specificity is not known. Base-call qualities are not available, and no considerably larger clone is one nucleotide away. The library was prepared using 5' RACE. Sequencing instrument: Illumina HiSeq 2000. A universal primer binding site was added through template switching, and the final cDNA carried a unique molecular identifier so that TCR cDNA molecules could be counted accurately. Specific primers in the conserved constant-segment region were used to synthesize first-strand cDNA for the TCR alpha and beta chains. Each cDNA library was double barcoded, with a SMART-Mk sample barcode plus Illumina barcodes, to control for contamination. TruSeq adapter sequences along with Illumina sample barcodes were introduced in two successive PCR steps. Sequencing of the TCR alpha and beta cDNA libraries was done on the Illumina HiSeq platform using custom primers. Processing in the source paper ran as follows. Raw reads were processed with MiGEC to extract unique molecular identifiers, and MiXCR was used to determine CDR3 positions. For each individual, recombination models were inferred using an EM algorithm with the repgenHMM and IGoR tools. The tcR package in R was used for shared clonotype analysis, with sharing normalized by the product of cloneset sizes. To study raw recombination without the effects of thymic and clonal selection, out-of-frame nonproductive sequences were analyzed. TCRdb's own reprocessing of the public reads used fastp at Q25 and MiXCR and kept productive beta chains. All rows with the same CDR3 protein become a single entry with the most common DNA and genes. Here the V and J calls rest on TCRdb's processing, not on the authors' analysis. The sample yields around 670,000 distinct CDR3 sequences; around 5.7% were counted once. In total, the top ten clones hold under 2% of the sample.

Only healthy Caucasian donors were included. The study also sequenced three unrelated non-twin adults: a male aged 18 to 30, a male aged 50 to 60 and a female aged 50 to 60. Miltenyi CD45RO+ enrichment and human naive T-cell isolation kits were used to isolate memory (CD45RO+) and naive T cells from PBMC. This entry belongs to a study of identical twins (dated by TCRdb to about 2016). Turning to the overall study: TCR alpha and beta repertoires from monozygotic twins, unrelated adults of various ages and cord blood were deep-sequenced to test whether fetal clonotypes persist. To rule out contamination, replicate twin experiments were performed at different times with different library preparation protocols.

Sequences SGDLS (CDR1) and YYNGEE (CDR2) are obtained from the germline V gene. Trimming accounts for 3 bases at V and 4 bases at J, while the number of junction bases matched to no gene is 4. Its CDR3 holds 14 amino acids, cysteine through phenylalanine. The DNA shown is the 42-base CDR3, in frame from base 1. Overall study results and their limits: Compared with coincidental sharing between unrelated individuals, an excess of low generation-probability sequences was observed among out-of-frame TCR alpha sequences shared between twins. Zero-insertion analyses could be partly confounded by invariant T cells such as MAIT and iNKT, though diverse VJ usage argued against such confounding for most clonotypes. In monozygotic twins, out-of-frame TCR alpha sharing was systematically underestimated by recombination models, although the models agreed with sharing between unrelated individuals. Fewer insertions were carried by abundant cord blood beta clonotypes; a weaker similar trend was observed in young adult naive repertoires, while no such trend was observed in memory repertoires. Because the same donors could not be followed over many years, conclusions were based on cross-sectional statistical analysis. A weaker excess of twin sharing was found in beta out-of-frame sequences because the signal-to-noise ratio was lowered by fewer shared sequences.

The TCR comes from a man younger than 35 in good health. The chain joins TRBV9 to TRBJ2-7; TRBD2 matches 10 bases in the middle. Specimen: naive T cells sorted from blood. The cell subset or site label on this specimen signifies: cells isolated with a human naive T-cell isolation kit. The nucleotide sequence is given as TGTGCCAGCAGCGCTAGCGGGAGCGGGTACGAGCAGTACTTC. The translation is CASSASGSGYEQYF.